The entry below gives a single T cell receptor beta chain sequence along with its context. Its antigen is currently not known. The input lacks base qualities; no much larger clone sits a single base away. The data are from a study of PD-1 blockade in mismatch repair-deficient tumors (TCRdb year 2017). As for the study more broadly: Between late 2013 and September 2016, the trial enrolled 70 to 100 consecutive patients with 11 to 12 mismatch repair-deficient cancer types, every one of whom had been previously treated and was progressing. Tumor-associated T cell clones in the peripheral blood of patients responding to PD-1 blockade were tracked using deep sequencing of TCR CDR3 regions.

The germline V gene yields MGHDK for CDR1 and SYGVNS for CDR2. Measured from the cysteine to the phenylalanine, the CDR3 is 13 residues long. Only the CDR3 portion is preserved as DNA: 39 bases, with reading frame beginning at the first base. Trimming takes 6 bases off V and 8 bases off J; junction bases not matched to a gene: 9. Mismatch repair deficiency in every enrolled patient was established by polymerase chain reaction or immunohistochemistry. TCR sequencing was performed for a few patients who responded to pembrolizumab therapy. Pembrolizumab PD-1 blockade was prospectively tested in advanced mismatch repair-deficient cancers, regardless of tissue of origin, in the phase II trial. Peripheral blood T cell samples were collected serially, before PD-1 blockade began and at several time points afterward. Blood sampling times were expressed in weeks after the first pembrolizumab dose. General conclusions and limits of the study: Tumor-resident clones, often undetectable in blood before treatment, expanded rapidly after pembrolizumab and then contracted, generally before radiologic responses.

Library generation was performed with the immunoSEQ multiplex PCR assay. TCRdb retrieved this table from immuneACCESS and kept in-frame rearrangements only. Not all clones are present; in checked studies, unresolved V genes account for under half, and no reason is known for the remainder. The sample table lists tens of thousands of clones, roughly 88% of them with a count of one. Of the sample, approximately 15% falls within the top ten clones. Recombination joined TRBV25-1 with TRBJ1-2; TRBD1 matches 7 bases in the middle. Source: peripheral blood, taken 52 weeks after starting pembrolizumab. This receptor was identified in an adult with mismatch repair-deficient cancer. The CDR3 here reads CASSEIRDSGYTF. The DNA reads TGTGCCAGCAGCGAAATACGGGACAGCGGCTACACCTTC.